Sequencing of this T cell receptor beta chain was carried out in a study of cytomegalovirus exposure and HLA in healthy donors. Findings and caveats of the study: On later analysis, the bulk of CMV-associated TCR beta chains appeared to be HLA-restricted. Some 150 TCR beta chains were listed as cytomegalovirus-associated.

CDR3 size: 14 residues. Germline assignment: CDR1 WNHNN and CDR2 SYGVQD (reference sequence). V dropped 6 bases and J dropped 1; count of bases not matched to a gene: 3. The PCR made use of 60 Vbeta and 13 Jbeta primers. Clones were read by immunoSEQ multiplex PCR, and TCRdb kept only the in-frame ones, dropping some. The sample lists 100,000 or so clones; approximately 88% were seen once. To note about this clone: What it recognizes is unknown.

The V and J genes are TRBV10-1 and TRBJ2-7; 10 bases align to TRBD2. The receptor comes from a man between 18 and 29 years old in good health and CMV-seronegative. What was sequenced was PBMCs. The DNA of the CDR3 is TGCGCCAGCAGCCCTAGCGGGAGTTCCTACGAGCAGTACTTC. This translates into CASSPSGSSYEQYF.